This passage covers 29 T cell receptor beta chains from one sample sequenced in a study of type 1 regulatory T cells. TCRdb re-called the reads through MiXCR, storing one row per CDR3 protein. Of 90,000 to 100,000 distinct CDR3 sequences listed, roughly a third are singletons. The sequencing input was CD4+ T cells, either the whole sample or a sorted fraction (not recorded which). Source of these receptors: a human donor in good health.

The DNA of the CDR3 is TGCGCCAGCAGCCAAGTGGGTGGGAATGAGCAGTTCTTC. This sequence encodes CASSQVGGNEQFF. The chain has TRBV4-1 and TRBJ2-1; D unclear. V was clipped by 1 base and J by 7 bases, with 8 bases between them. The length of the CDR3 is 13 residues. In germline, CDR1 is MGHRA, CDR2 YSYEKL.

The V and J genes are TRBV3-1 and TRBJ2-2; D is uncertain. V lost 0 bases and J 0 bases, leaving 8 bases between the germline ends. Germline V lookup: CDR1 LGHDT, CDR2 YNNKEL (reference sequence). The CDR3 is 16 residues long. The CDR3 DNA sequence: TGTGCCAGCAGCCAAGATCCCTCTGCGAACACCGGGGAGCTGTTTTTT. Its protein is CASSQDPSANTGELFF.

On this clonotype: One junction end does not reproduce the germline sequence, and a read error may be involved. This chain uses TRBV7-2 with TRBJ1-2; the D is unclear. This CDR3 is built from 14 residues. Germline loops: CDR1 SGHTA, CDR2 FQGNSA. The CDR3 loop reads CASKRMGSNDGYTF. For the CDR3, the DNA is TGTGCCAGCAAGAGGATGGGCAGTAACGATGGCTACACCTTC.

The genes are TRBV7-8 and TRBJ2-5; no definite D call. Trimming removed 5 bases at V and 4 bases at J, with 14 bases between. CDR1 and CDR2 (germline): SGHVS, FQNEAQ. There are 14 residues in the CDR3. The CDR3 here is CASSRSPRRETQYF. DNA of the CDR3: TGTGCCAGCAGCCGCTCTCCCCGGCGAGAGACCCAGTACTTC.

The rearrangement links TRBV20-1 to TRBJ2-3; TRBD2 aligns across 14 bases. Trimming cost V 5 bases and J 0 bases; bases outside gene matches: 7. Germline-derived CDR1 and CDR2 are DFQATT and SNEGSKA (reference sequence). The CDR3 runs 17 residues. CDR3 amino acids: CSAPGTSGSRSTDTQYF. The CDR3 nucleotides read TGCAGTGCTCCCGGGACTAGCGGGAGCAGGAGCACAGATACGCAGTATTTT.

As DNA, the CDR3 is TGTGCCAGCAGTTTAGGGACAGGGACGCAAGAGACCCAGTACTTC. Its protein product is CASSLGTGTQETQYF. The rearrangement links TRBV27 to TRBJ2-5; 9 nucleotides match TRBD1. CDR3 length: 15 amino acids. The germline V gene encodes CDR1 MNHEY and CDR2 SMNVEV (reference sequence). The V segment lost 2 bases and the J segment 2 bases; nucleotides outside the gene matches: 3.

This clonotype was seen a few times. CDR3 sequence reads: CASSPNNSPLHF. The CDR3 coding sequence is TGTGCCAGCAGCCCTAATAATTCACCCCTCCACTTT. The J gene is TRBJ1-6, the V gene TRBV6-5; D not resolved. Looked up from germline, CDR1 is MNHEY and CDR2 is SVGAGI. This CDR3 has 12 residues. Between the trimmed V and J ends, which lost 6 bases and 5 bases, there was a span of 5 bases.

The chain uses TRBV14 and TRBJ2-7, with D possibly being TRBD2 (5 bases). Trimming shortened V by 6 bases and J by 6 bases, and 15 bases separated the two germline ends. CDR1 and CDR2 (germline): SGHDN, FVKESK. The CDR3 covers 13 residues. As DNA, the CDR3 is TGTGCCAGCAGAAAGAGGGTGTCGGGCGAGCAGTACTTC. It codes for CASRKRVSGEQYF.

Only a few counts were recorded for this clonotype. V and J are TRBV29-1 and TRBJ1-1; D is ambiguous. CDR1 is SQVTM, CDR2 ANQGSEA, per germline. V was pared by 3 bases and J by 3 bases, with 5 bases between. The CDR3 totals 11 residues. As DNA, the CDR3 is TGCAGCGTTGAGTCGTACACTGAAGCTTTCTTT. As protein: CSVESYTEAFF. The whole variable domain, remainder taken from reference TRBV29-1 and TRBJ1-1, is SAVISQKPSRDICQRGTSLTIQCQVDSQVTMMFWYRQQPGQSLTLIATANQGSEATYESGFVIDKFPISRPNLTFSTLTVSNMSPEDSSIYLCSVESYTEAFFGQGTRLTVV.

The rearrangement uses TRBV7-8 and TRBJ2-5; a possible D gene is TRBD2 (6 bases). From germline, CDR1 is SGHVS and CDR2 FQNEAQ. V was pared by 1 base and J by 5 bases, with 14 bases between. There are 15 residues in the CDR3. This CDR3 is CASSLVFGSQETQYF. The CDR3 DNA reads TGTGCCAGCAGCTTAGTGTTCGGGAGCCAGGAGACCCAGTACTTC.

The chain carries TRBV7-2 and TRBJ2-1, with D maybe TRBD2 (6 bases). This CDR3 has 14 residues. CDR1 and CDR2 from the germline V gene are SGHTA and FQGNSA. The ends were cut back, 5 bases at V and 1 base at J, with 9 bases in the middle. DNA for the CDR3: TGTGCCAGCAGCCCGGGAGTTTCCTACAATGAGCAGTTCTTC. It codes for CASSPGVSYNEQFF.

V is TRBV30 and J is TRBJ2-3; the match to TRBD2 covers 14 bases. This CDR3 comprises 14 residues. The V segment lost 1 base and the J segment 6 bases; nucleotides outside the gene matches: 0. Germline assignment: CDR1 GTSNPN and CDR2 SVGIG (reference sequence). The CDR3 region has the DNA TGTGCCTGGAGTGGACTAGCGGGAGGGGATACGCAGTATTTT. Translation gives CAWSGLAGGDTQYF.

This clonotype was seen only a few times. The V and J genes are TRBV30 and TRBJ2-6, with D tentatively TRBD1 (6 bases). Deletions cut 3 bases from V and 2 bases from J, with 17 bases between. The CDR3 consists of 17 residues. The germline V gene encodes CDR1 GTSNPN and CDR2 SVGIG (reference sequence). CDR3 bases: TGTGCCTGGAGACTTACAGGGCGGATTGCTGGGGCCAACGTCCTGACTTTC. Protein product: CAWRLTGRIAGANVLTF.

The CDR3 DNA is TGCGCCAGCAATATCCCTGAAGGCCGGCTGGCCTACGAGCAGTACTTC. The encoded protein is CASNIPEGRLAYEQYF. V is TRBV5-1 and J is TRBJ2-7; D is unresolved. CDR3 length: 16 residues. V lost 6 bases and J lost 2, with 21 bases in between. Germline V lookup: CDR1 SGHRS, CDR2 YFSETQ.

The chain uses TRBV20-1 and TRBJ2-7; possible D gene TRBD2, 6 bases. The germline V gene has CDR1 DFQATT and CDR2 SNEGSKA (reference sequence). Deletions cut 0 bases from V and 4 bases from J, with 7 bases between. The length of the CDR3 is 12 residues. For the CDR3, the DNA is TGCAGTGCTAGAGAAGGGAGGTACGAGCAGTACTTC. It yields the protein CSAREGRYEQYF.

This clonotype has only a few counts. The genes are TRBV10-3 and TRBJ2-7, with D uncertain. The CDR3 length is 13 residues. Trimming left V 8 bases short and J 2 bases short, with 13 bases between. Germline assignment: CDR1 ENHRY and CDR2 SYGVKD. CDR3 sequence (DNA): TGTGCCATCTCGACTCGTACCGCCTACGAGCAGTACTTC. It encodes CAISTRTAYEQYF.

This clonotype was seen a handful of times. The chain links TRBV4-1 to TRBJ2-7; 10 bases fit TRBD2. Germline V gene data show CDR1 as MGHRA and CDR2 as YSYEKL. The CDR3 length is 16 residues. V dropped 5 bases and J dropped 4; count of bases not matched to a gene: 11. CDR3 in amino acids: CASSSTPASGSYEQYF. CDR3 DNA sequence: TGCGCCAGCAGCTCAACACCAGCTAGCGGGAGTTACGAGCAGTACTTC.

J is TRBJ2-7 and V is TRBV4-3, with TRBD1 matching over 8 bases. This CDR3 is 16 amino acids long. Germline assignment: CDR1 LGHNA and CDR2 YSLEER. The V gene end was trimmed by 1 base and the J gene end by 4 bases; junction bases not matched to a gene: 9. Written as DNA, the CDR3 is TGCGCCAGCAGCCAAGGTTCCGGGACAGGAACTTACGAGCAGTACTTC. The encoded protein is CASSQGSGTGTYEQYF.

This clonotype appeared a few times. The chain recombines TRBV7-9 with TRBJ2-7, with TRBD2 matching 9 bases. The V segment lost 5 bases and the J segment 2 bases; nucleotides outside the gene matches: 10. The germline V gene encodes CDR1 SEHNR and CDR2 FQNEAQ (reference sequence). There are 16 residues in the CDR3. CDR3 sequence (DNA): TGTGCCAGCAGCCCGACTAGCGGAGGGGGGGCCTACGAGCAGTACTTC. Protein: CASSPTSGGGAYEQYF.

Ten or more counts support this clonotype. J is TRBJ2-5 and V is TRBV7-2; weak D call: TRBD2 (5 bases). The CDR3 is 16 residues long. V shed 2 bases and J shed 4 bases, with 17 bases lying between them. Germline V gene lookup returns CDR1 SGHTA and CDR2 FQGNSA. CDR3 sequence (DNA): TGTGCCAGCAGCTTATATCCAGCGGAGGCCGGAGAGACCCAGTACTTC. It specifies CASSLYPAEAGETQYF.

This clonotype was found a few times. The chain employs TRBV24-1 and TRBJ1-1; TRBD1 agrees at 9 bases. Germline V lookup: CDR1 KGHDR, CDR2 SFDVKD. The V and J ends lost 4 bases and 3 bases, in that order; junction bases with no gene match: 11. The CDR3 length is 17 residues. CDR3 sequence reads: CATSDPGTGRIDTEAFF. In DNA, the CDR3 is TGTGCCACCAGTGACCCTGGGACAGGGAGGATAGACACTGAAGCTTTCTTT.

There are a few counts of this clonotype. The J gene is TRBJ1-5, the V gene TRBV13, with D tentatively TRBD1 (6 bases). The CDR3 covers 14 residues. Germline V gene lookup returns CDR1 PRHDT and CDR2 FYEKMQ (reference sequence). Trimming removed 1 base from V and 6 bases from J, with 10 bases in between. Written as DNA, the CDR3 is TGTGCCAGCAGCTTAGATGGACAGTTTCAGCCCCAGCATTTT. This codes for CASSLDGQFQPQHF. Full variable domain (remainder filled in from reference TRBV13 and TRBJ1-5): AAGVIQSPRHLIKEKRETATLKCYPIPRHDTVYWYQQGPGQDPQFLISFYEKMQSDKGSIPDRFSAQQFSDYHSELNMSSLELGDSALYFCASSLDGQFQPQHFGDGTRLSIL.

There are a few counts of this clonotype. The chain couples TRBV7-2 to TRBJ2-2; D is undetermined. CDR1 and CDR2 (germline): SGHTA, FQGNSA. The CDR3 loop spans 14 amino acids. With 5 bases removed from V and 1 base from J, the gap between germline ends came to 8 bases. The CDR3 sequence is CASSVRRNTGELFF. CDR3 in DNA: TGTGCCAGCAGCGTTCGGAGGAACACCGGGGAGCTGTTTTTT.

In this sample, this clonotype turned up a few times. The chain joins TRBV7-2 to TRBJ2-3; 8 nucleotides match TRBD2. The junction had 10 bases not matched to a gene; V was cut back by 6 bases and J by 2 bases. The CDR3 is 16 residues long. Germline values: CDR1 SGHTA, CDR2 FQGNSA. CDR3: CASSPQAGVNTDTQYF. CDR3 nucleotides: TGTGCCAGCAGTCCACAAGCGGGAGTGAACACAGATACGCAGTATTTT.

This chain connects TRBV19 to TRBJ1-3; no clear D gene. CDR3 length: 16 residues. Germline CDR1 and CDR2: LNHDA and SQIVND (reference sequence). The V gene lost 3 bases and the J gene lost 2 bases, with 14 bases spanning the gap. DNA for the CDR3: TGTGCCAGTAGTATTAGAAGAGAATGGACTGGAAACACCATATATTTT. Its protein is CASSIRREWTGNTIYF.

This clonotype appeared a few times. This chain joins TRBV19 and TRBJ2-3, with TRBD2 matching over 7 bases. Germline CDR1 and CDR2: LNHDA and SQIVND (reference sequence). The CDR3 has 19 residues. V lost 5 bases, J lost 3 bases, and 20 bases stayed unmatched. The CDR3 coding sequence is TGTGCCAGTAGTCCCGTGGGGGAGGGCCTAGAAGGCACGACAGATACGCAGTATTTT. The encoded protein is CASSPVGEGLEGTTDTQYF.

In nucleotides, the CDR3 is TGCGCCAGCAGCTTGGTGTCGGGACGACTTGGGTACAATGAGCAGTTCTTC. Translation gives CASSLVSGRLGYNEQFF. This rearrangement joins TRBV5-1 to TRBJ2-1; possibly TRBD1 or TRBD2 for D (5 bases each). Germline CDR1 and CDR2: SGHRS and YFSETQ. Trimming took 0 bases from V and 4 from J, leaving 17 bases between them. This CDR3 has 17 amino acids.

The rearrangement links TRBV4-1 to TRBJ1-2; D call uncertain. The V and J ends lost 1 base and 3 bases respectively, with 15 bases between them. Germline-derived CDR1 and CDR2 are MGHRA and YSYEKL. This CDR3 is 16 amino acids long. In nucleotides, the CDR3 is TGCGCCAGCAGCCAAGTTGGAGAACGCTTCTACTATGGCTACACCTTC. It is translated as CASSQVGERFYYGYTF.

This clonotype occurred many times. The V gene is TRBV7-9, the J gene TRBJ2-6; 12 nucleotides align to TRBD1. V lost 4 bases and J lost 3; bases outside the gene matches: 13. The CDR3 has 20 residues. CDR1 is SEHNR and CDR2 is FQNEAQ in the germline V gene (reference sequence). CDR3 coding DNA: TGTGCCAGCAGCTCAATATCCCGAGGGACAGGGGGCTTTGGGGCCAACGTCCTGACTTTC. This translates into CASSSISRGTGGFGANVLTF.